A selection of T cell receptor beta chains follows, all from one sample in a study of CD8 T cells in ankylosing spondylitis. Each CDR3 protein gets one entry after TCRdb re-called the 5' RACE reads with MiXCR. Of around 150,000 distinct CDR3 sequences in the sample, roughly an eighth were seen once. The sample taken for sequencing was blood, either unsorted or a sorted T cell fraction (not recorded which). Every receptor here comes from a female donor with ankylosing spondylitis or in good health (not recorded which). Both conserved end residues are part of each CDR3. The order of the fields is J gene, V gene, D gene, clone size, CDR3 DNA, CDR3 protein. A D gene is named only where the DNA matches it firmly. Not every row has a clone size; where given, it reads once, few, many or a size class.

J gene: TRBJ2-6
V gene: TRBV5-1
D gene: NA
clone size: many
CDR3 DNA: TGCGCCAGCAGCTCCCGGCCAGGGGCTGGGGCCAACGTCCTGACTTTC
CDR3 protein: CASSSRPGAGANVLTF

J gene: TRBJ2-7
V gene: TRBV10-1
D gene: NA
clone size: NA
CDR3 DNA: TGCGCCAGCAGTGAGGGACGGCACCTACCCGAGCAGTACTTC
CDR3 protein: CASSEGRHLPEQYF

J gene: TRBJ2-3
V gene: TRBV3-1
D gene: TRBD2
clone size: many
CDR3 DNA: TGTGCCAGCAGCCAAGTCCTAGCGGGGGGAGATACGCAGTATTTT
CDR3 protein: CASSQVLAGGDTQYF

J gene: TRBJ2-4
V gene: TRBV20-1
D gene: TRBD2
clone size: NA
CDR3 DNA: TGCAGTGCCATAGGGGACCGGGGGGGAACCAAAAACATTCAGTACTTC
CDR3 protein: CSAIGDRGGTKNIQYF

J gene: TRBJ2-2
V gene: TRBV5-5
D gene: NA
clone size: many
CDR3 DNA: TGTGCCAGCAGCTCTCTGACTGGTAGGACCGGGGAGCTGTTTTTT
CDR3 protein: CASSSLTGRTGELFF

J gene: TRBJ2-3
V gene: TRBV29-1
D gene: TRBD2
clone size: many
CDR3 DNA: TGCAGCGTTGAGGGACTAGCGGCGGATACGCAGTATTTT
CDR3 protein: CSVEGLAADTQYF

J gene: TRBJ2-3
V gene: TRBV20-1
D gene: TRBD2
clone size: many
CDR3 DNA: TGCAGTGCGTCCTCAGCGGGAGGGCCTGATACGCAGTATTTT
CDR3 protein: CSASSAGGPDTQYF

J gene: TRBJ2-2
V gene: TRBV7-6
D gene: NA
clone size: many
CDR3 DNA: TGTGCCAGCAGCTTATTACGATTCGAGGGCCCGAACACCGGGGAGCTGTTTTTT
CDR3 protein: CASSLLRFEGPNTGELFF

J gene: TRBJ1-2
V gene: TRBV20-1
D gene: NA
clone size: many
CDR3 DNA: TGCAGTGCTAGTACCGGCGGGTTCTATGGCTACACCTTC
CDR3 protein: CSASTGGFYGYTF

J gene: TRBJ2-3
V gene: TRBV3-1
D gene: TRBD2
clone size: many
CDR3 DNA: TGTGCCAGCAGTCCCTGGACTAGCGGGGGCACAGATACGCAGTATTTT
CDR3 protein: CASSPWTSGGTDTQYF

J gene: TRBJ2-3
V gene: TRBV5-1
D gene: TRBD1
clone size: many
CDR3 DNA: TGCGCCAGCAGCCCCGACAGGGGAGTGGATACGCAGTATTTT
CDR3 protein: CASSPDRGVDTQYF

J gene: TRBJ2-7
V gene: TRBV12-3/TRBV12-4
D gene: TRBD2
clone size: many
CDR3 DNA: TGTGCCAGCAGCCCCGGGACTAGGCTATACGAGCAGTACTTC
CDR3 protein: CASSPGTRLYEQYF

J gene: TRBJ1-5
V gene: TRBV10-3
D gene: NA
clone size: many
CDR3 DNA: TGTGCCATCAGTGAAACAGGCACTAGCGTCAATCAGCCCCAGCATTTT
CDR3 protein: CAISETGTSVNQPQHF

J gene: TRBJ1-4
V gene: TRBV30
D gene: NA
clone size: few
CDR3 DNA: TGTGCCTGGAGTGTAGGACCCTCTGAAAAACTGTTTTTT
CDR3 protein: CAWSVGPSEKLFF

J gene: TRBJ2-1
V gene: TRBV10-3
D gene: TRBD2
clone size: few
CDR3 DNA: TGTGCCATCAGTGCCCGGACTAGCGGGGGGGCCTACAATGAGCAGTTCTTC
CDR3 protein: CAISARTSGGAYNEQFF

J gene: TRBJ2-7
V gene: TRBV5-1
D gene: NA
clone size: many
CDR3 DNA: TGCGCCAGCAGTGCGGGCTTCCGAAACTACGAGCAGTACTTC
CDR3 protein: CASSAGFRNYEQYF

J gene: TRBJ2-3
V gene: TRBV2
D gene: TRBD2
clone size: many
CDR3 DNA: TGTGCCAGCAGGACTAGCGAGTCAGATACGCAGTATTTT
CDR3 protein: CASRTSESDTQYF

J gene: TRBJ1-2
V gene: TRBV27
D gene: TRBD1
clone size: many
CDR3 DNA: TGTGCCAGCAGTTCCGACAGGGGCAGGTGGTATGGCTACACCTTC
CDR3 protein: CASSSDRGRWYGYTF

J gene: TRBJ1-2
V gene: TRBV29-1
D gene: NA
clone size: many
CDR3 DNA: TGCAGCGTTGAAGAGGGGGGGGGCGCCCACTATGGCTACACCTTC
CDR3 protein: CSVEEGGGAHYGYTF

J gene: TRBJ1-1
V gene: TRBV7-9
D gene: NA
clone size: many
CDR3 DNA: TGTGCCAGCAGCTTATTGCAGGGCGACACTGAAGCTTTCTTT
CDR3 protein: CASSLLQGDTEAFF

J gene: TRBJ1-1
V gene: TRBV14
D gene: NA
clone size: many
CDR3 DNA: TGTGCCAGCAGCCAGGGTCAGAAGAACACTGAAGCTTTCTTT
CDR3 protein: CASSQGQKNTEAFF

J gene: TRBJ2-1
V gene: TRBV5-1
D gene: TRBD1
clone size: many
CDR3 DNA: TGCGCCAGCAGCTTGGGACAGGGGGACTACAATGAGCAGTTCTTC
CDR3 protein: CASSLGQGDYNEQFF

J gene: TRBJ1-1
V gene: TRBV7-3
D gene: NA
clone size: many
CDR3 DNA: TGTGCCAGCAGCTTAAAAGGTTTTGGGAGTAGTCGTTCAGCTTTCTTT
CDR3 protein: CASSLKGFGSSRSAFF

J gene: TRBJ2-3
V gene: TRBV28
D gene: NA
clone size: many
CDR3 DNA: TGTGCCAGCAGTATTACGGGGGGCGGCACAGATACGCAGTATTTT
CDR3 protein: CASSITGGGTDTQYF

J gene: TRBJ2-7
V gene: TRBV11-3
D gene: TRBD2
clone size: many
CDR3 DNA: TGTGCCAGCAGCCTGAGCGGGAGTAGGACCTACGAGCAGTACTTC
CDR3 protein: CASSLSGSRTYEQYF

J gene: TRBJ2-5
V gene: TRBV27
D gene: NA
clone size: NA
CDR3 DNA: TGTGCCAGCAGTAAGCACGCGAGCCAGGAGACCCAGTACTTC
CDR3 protein: CASSKHASQETQYF

J gene: TRBJ1-1
V gene: TRBV28
D gene: NA
clone size: many
CDR3 DNA: TGTGCCAGCAGTAGATCGAACACTGAAGCTTTCTTT
CDR3 protein: CASSRSNTEAFF

J gene: TRBJ2-3
V gene: TRBV7-8
D gene: TRBD2
clone size: many
CDR3 DNA: TGTGCCAGCAGCTTTAATGGCGGGAGGAGCACAGATACGCAGTATTTT
CDR3 protein: CASSFNGGRSTDTQYF